This record looks at one T cell receptor beta chain sequence and its context. What it binds is unknown. This CDR3 has 16 amino acids. CDR1 and CDR2 from the germline V gene are MNHEY and SMNVEV (reference sequence). The V and J ends lost 0 bases and 0 bases respectively, with 12 bases between them. Assay used: immunoSEQ multiplex PCR; TCRdb lists only in-frame clones, some missing. The table lists 1.5 million to 1.9 million clones, about 98% of them singletons. This record comes from a study of shared clonotypes between healthy human individuals. The overall study: Three CD4 naive, three CD4 memory, two CD8 naive and one CD8 memory plate were used per donor.

Overall study findings and caveats: The study found lower generation probabilities in non-shared clonotypes than in those shared by all four donors.

The sequence was obtained from a young man in good health. The genes are TRBV27 and TRBJ2-7, with TRBD2 as a possible D gene (5 bases). Sequenced sample: naive CD4+ T cells sorted from blood. This sample's subset: CD45RA+ positively selected. CDR3: CASSLSFPGNSYEQYF. The CDR3 nucleotides are TGTGCCAGCAGTTTATCCTTTCCGGGGAACTCCTACGAGCAGTACTTC.